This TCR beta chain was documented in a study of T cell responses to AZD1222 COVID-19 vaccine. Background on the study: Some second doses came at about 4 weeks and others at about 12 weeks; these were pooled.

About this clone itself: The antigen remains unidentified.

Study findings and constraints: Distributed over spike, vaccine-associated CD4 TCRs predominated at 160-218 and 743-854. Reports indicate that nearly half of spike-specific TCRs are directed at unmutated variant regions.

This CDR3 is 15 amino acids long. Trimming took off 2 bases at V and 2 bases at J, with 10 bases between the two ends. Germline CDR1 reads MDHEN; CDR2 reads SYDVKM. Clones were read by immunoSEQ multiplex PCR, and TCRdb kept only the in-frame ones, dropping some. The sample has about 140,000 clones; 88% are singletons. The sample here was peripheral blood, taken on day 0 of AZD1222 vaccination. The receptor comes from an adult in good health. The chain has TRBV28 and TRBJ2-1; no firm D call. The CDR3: CASSLEWPTYNEQFF. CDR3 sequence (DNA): TGTGCCAGCAGTTTAGAGTGGCCTACCTACAATGAGCAGTTCTTC.